A single sample is the source of the 20 T cell receptor beta chains below, sequenced in a study of blood T cell repertoires in COVID-19. Repertoires were generated with immunoSEQ multiplex PCR, while TCRdb's copy carries only in-frame clones and drops some. Of about 56,000 clones in the sample, roughly nine tenths are singletons; the top ten hold more than 40%. Sequencing was performed on peripheral blood. Source of these receptors: a woman aged 55-70 years with COVID-19, enrolled during active disease.

Comments on this clone: Its ends do not fully match the called genes, so a read error is possible. CDR3 amino acids: CASSQAGQPNSLLHF. The CDR3 DNA follows: TGTGCCAGCAGCCAAGCCGGACAGCCTAATTCACTCCTCCACTTT. V is TRBV3-1 (or the pseudogene TRBV3-2) and J is TRBJ1-6; tentative D call: TRBD1 (6 bases). The CDR3 covers 15 residues. Germline-derived CDR1 and CDR2 are LGHDT and YNNKEL (reference sequence).

The genes are TRBV19 and TRBJ2-3; 12 bases are shared with TRBD2. From germline, CDR1 is LNHDA and CDR2 SQIVND (reference sequence). V shed 5 bases and J 3 bases; nucleotides not matched to a gene: 12. CDR3 length: 18 residues. CDR3 sequence reads: CASSQLAGGLSGTDTQYF. CDR3 nucleotide sequence: TGTGCCAGTAGTCAGCTAGCGGGGGGGCTGTCCGGAACAGATACGCAGTATTTT.

This clone has only one observation. The chain is built from TRBV3-1 (or the pseudogene TRBV3-2) and TRBJ2-7; no reliable D call. Germline V gives CDR1 LGHDT, CDR2 YNNKEL (reference sequence). The V and J ends lost 0 bases and 3 bases respectively, with 9 bases between them. The CDR3 spans 14 residues. The CDR3 DNA reads as TGTGCCAGCAGCCAAGAAGGCAGGATCTACGAGCAGTACTTC. Amino acids: CASSQEGRIYEQYF.

This sequence joins TRBV19 and TRBJ2-7; TRBD2 matches 9 bases. The V segment lost 6 bases and the J segment 2 bases; nucleotides outside the gene matches: 5. The length of the CDR3 is 14 residues. Germline V CDR1 and CDR2: LNHDA, SQIVND (reference sequence). The CDR3 sequence: CASSPAGGPYEQYF. The CDR3 region has the DNA TGTGCCAGTAGCCCAGCGGGGGGACCCTACGAGCAGTACTTC.

The J gene is TRBJ1-4, the V gene TRBV15; 9 bases align to TRBD1. CDR1 LNHNV and CDR2 YYDKDF come from the germline V gene (reference sequence). V was clipped by 3 bases and J by 7 bases; unmatched bases: 3. The CDR3 consists of 14 residues. The CDR3 DNA follows: TGTGCCACCAGCAGGGACAGGGGAGGTGAAAAACTGTTTTTT. This gives the protein CATSRDRGGEKLFF.

The chain joins TRBV7-6 to TRBJ2-7, with 10 bases lining up with TRBD1. CDR1 SGHVS and CDR2 FNYEAQ come from the germline V gene. V dropped 4 bases and J dropped 3; count of bases not matched to a gene: 6. CDR3 length: 15 residues. The CDR3 here is CASSSQRDRGYEQYF. The CDR3 bases are TGTGCCAGCAGCTCGCAAAGGGACAGGGGCTACGAGCAGTACTTC.

The V call is TRBV5-4, the J call TRBJ2-3; D not certain. Germline assignment: CDR1 SGHNT and CDR2 YYREEE (reference sequence). CDR3 length: 13 residues. Trimming stripped 10 bases from V and 4 bases from J, with 16 bases between. Written as DNA, the CDR3 is TGTGCCGTAGAGACACCGGTCGCAGATACGCAGTATTTT. Amino acid sequence: CAVETPVADTQYF.

This clone was recorded only once. The chain couples TRBV29-1 to TRBJ1-1, with D possibly matching TRBD1 (6 bases). With 0 bases removed from V and 5 bases from J, the gap between germline ends came to 10 bases. Germline CDR1 SQVTM, CDR2 ANQGSEA. The CDR3 covers 13 residues. Written as DNA, the CDR3 is TGCAGCGTTGAAGAGGGGGCAGGGACTGAAGCTTTCTTT. Translated, it gives CSVEEGAGTEAFF.

The gene calls are TRBV5-1 and TRBJ2-1; perhaps TRBD1 as D (6 bases). Germline-derived CDR1 and CDR2 are SGHRS and YFSETQ. The ends were cut back, 1 base at V and 12 bases at J, with 20 bases in the middle. There are 15 residues in the CDR3. The CDR3 spells CASSLNAGQGGGQFF. In DNA form, the CDR3 reads TGCGCCAGCAGCTTGAATGCAGGGCAAGGGGGTGGGCAGTTCTTC.

The rearrangement joins TRBV18 to TRBJ1-6; TRBD1 agrees at 7 bases. There are 16 residues in the CDR3. The trim removed 5 bases at V and 5 bases at J, leaving 9 bases unmatched. Germline V gene sequence: CDR1 KGHSH, CDR2 LQKENI. The CDR3, as DNA: TGTGCCAGCTCAAAACGGGACAGTGGAAATAATTCACCCCTCCACTTT. Protein: CASSKRDSGNNSPLHF.

The rearrangement uses TRBV15 and TRBJ2-1, with TRBD2 identical over 9 bases. The germline V gene encodes CDR1 LNHNV and CDR2 YYDKDF (reference sequence). The CDR3 sequence is 17 residues long. J gave up 2 bases and V 0 bases, and 5 bases lay outside the gene matches. This CDR3 is CATSRETAGGPYNEQFF. The CDR3 DNA is TGTGCCACCAGCAGAGAAACGGCGGGAGGGCCCTACAATGAGCAGTTCTTC.

The chain uses TRBV7-9 and TRBJ2-7; a weak D match, TRBD1 (6 bases). CDR1 SEHNR and CDR2 FQNEAQ come from the germline V gene (reference sequence). The CDR3 is 15 amino acids. Trimming took 4 bases from V and 4 from J, leaving 17 bases between them. This CDR3 reads CASSSPGTGWYEQYF. CDR3 DNA sequence: TGTGCCAGCAGCTCCCCAGGTACAGGGTGGTACGAGCAGTACTTC.

This chain links TRBV5-1 with TRBJ2-3; 11 bases line up with TRBD2. Trimming at V came to 4 bases and at J to 2 bases, leaving 6 bases not matched to a gene. The V gene's germline CDR1 is SGHRS and CDR2 YFSETQ. The CDR3 has 16 amino acids. The CDR3 loop is CASSPGTSGFTDTQYF. In nucleotides, the CDR3 is TGCGCCAGCAGCCCCGGGACTAGCGGCTTCACAGATACGCAGTATTTT.

The genes are TRBV21-1 and TRBJ2-7; TRBD1 reflects the table's D call only, with no check against the DNA. TRBV21-1 is listed as a pseudogene. The CDR3 spans 14 residues. CDR3 DNA sequence: TGTGCCAGCAGCACGAAGGACAGGGACTACGAGCAGTACTTC. Its translation: CASSTKDRDYEQYF.

V gene TRBV4-1 combines with J gene TRBJ2-5; the match to TRBD1 covers 8 bases. This CDR3 spans 16 amino acids. Unmatched junction bases numbered 15, after V lost 2 bases and J lost 10 bases. CDR1 and CDR2 from the germline V gene are MGHRA and YSYEKL. In nucleotides, the CDR3 is TGCGCCAGCAGCCAATCAGCGGTCAGGGGGCCTCTAGTCCAGTACTTC. Its translation is CASSQSAVRGPLVQYF.

The chain recombines TRBV3-1 (or the pseudogene TRBV3-2) with TRBJ2-7; 7 nucleotides agree with TRBD1. The length of the CDR3 is 13 residues. Germline V CDR1 and CDR2: LGHDT, YNNKEL (reference sequence). J gave up 7 bases and V 1 base, and 4 bases lay outside the gene matches. Here the CDR3 DNA reads TGTGCCAGCAGCCAAGGACAGGGCCTGGAGCAGTACTTC. This gives the protein CASSQGQGLEQYF.

The V gene is TRBV7-9, the J gene TRBJ2-1; D not resolved. Between the trimmed V and J ends, which lost 3 bases and 7 bases, there was a span of 10 bases. The germline V gene encodes CDR1 SEHNR and CDR2 FQNEAQ (reference sequence). This CDR3 has 13 residues. As DNA, the CDR3 is TGTGCCAGCAGCTTTCTACTAACGAATGAGCAGTTCTTC. It codes for CASSFLLTNEQFF.

On this clone itself: Other nucleotide sequences in the sample specify the same CDR3. The chain couples TRBV25-1 to TRBJ1-2, with 7 bases matching TRBD1. The CDR3 runs to 12 residues. V lost 6 bases, J lost 5 bases, and 3 bases stayed unmatched. The V gene's germline CDR1 is MGHDK and CDR2 SYGVNS. The CDR3 region is CASSLQGYGYTF. DNA of the CDR3: TGTGCCAGCAGCCTACAGGGGTATGGCTACACCTTC.

The rearrangement joins TRBV4-1 to TRBJ1-2; 7 nucleotides agree with TRBD1. Looked up from germline, CDR1 is MGHRA and CDR2 is YSYEKL. The CDR3 runs to 14 residues. With V trimmed by 1 base and J by 7 bases, 6 bases remained unmatched. CDR3 sequence (DNA): TGCGCCAGCAGCCAAGTTACAGGGGTGCTTGGCTACACCTTC. This sequence encodes CASSQVTGVLGYTF.

This chain connects TRBV7-9 to TRBJ2-2, with D uncertain. In germline, CDR1 is SEHNR, CDR2 FQNEAQ (reference sequence). V lost 5 bases and J lost 0, with 10 bases in between. This CDR3 region has 15 residues. CDR3 in DNA: TGTGCCAGCAGCACCCCGACACCGAACACCGGGGAGCTGTTTTTT. As protein: CASSTPTPNTGELFF.